The entry below describes one TCR beta chain. Antigen unknown. Using its own MiXCR run on the 5' RACE reads, TCRdb lists one record per CDR3 protein. The sample has 100,000 to 150,000 distinct CDR3 sequences, under 15% seen once. The record originates from a study of early T cells in non-severe SARS-CoV-2 infection. The overall study: Unsorted whole blood bulk RNA was sequenced, with unpaired chains.

V lost 0 bases, J lost 4 bases, and 13 bases lay in between. The germline gives CDR1 DFQATT, CDR2 SNEGSKA (reference sequence). The CDR3 sequence is 15 residues long. Study findings and constraints: Comparison of clonotypes with VDJdb favored anti-spike CD8 responses while missing private and CD4 specificities.

What was sequenced was whole blood. The receptor was derived from an adult who was a healthcare worker with PCR-confirmed SARS-CoV-2 infection or an uninfected control (not recorded which). This chain links TRBV20-1 with TRBJ1-5; the D is unclear. In nucleotides, the CDR3 is TGCAGTGCTAGAGAACCGGGTCGGGAAAATCAGCCCCAGCATTTT. This codes for CSAREPGRENQPQHF.